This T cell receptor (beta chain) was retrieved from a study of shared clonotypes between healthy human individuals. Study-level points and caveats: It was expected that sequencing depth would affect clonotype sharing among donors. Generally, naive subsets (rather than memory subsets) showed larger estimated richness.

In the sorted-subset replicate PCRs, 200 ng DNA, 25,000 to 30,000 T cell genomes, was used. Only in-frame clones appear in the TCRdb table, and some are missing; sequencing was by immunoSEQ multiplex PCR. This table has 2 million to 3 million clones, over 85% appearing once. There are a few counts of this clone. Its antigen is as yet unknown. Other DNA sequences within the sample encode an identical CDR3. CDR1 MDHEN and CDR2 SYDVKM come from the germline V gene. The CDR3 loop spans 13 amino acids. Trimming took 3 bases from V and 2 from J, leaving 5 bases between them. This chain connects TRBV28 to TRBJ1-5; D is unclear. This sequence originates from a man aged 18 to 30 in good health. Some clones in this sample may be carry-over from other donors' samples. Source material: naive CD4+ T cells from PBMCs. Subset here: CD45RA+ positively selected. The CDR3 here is CASSLDGNQPQHF. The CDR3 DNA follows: TGTGCCAGCAGTTTGGACGGCAATCAGCCCCAGCATTTT. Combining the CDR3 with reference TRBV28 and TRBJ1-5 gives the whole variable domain DVKVTQSSRYLVKRTGEKVFLECVQDMDHENMFWYRQDPGLGLRLIYFSYDVKMKEKGDIPEGYSVSREKKERFSLILESASTNQTSMYLCASSLDGNQPQHFGDGTRLSIL.